The 14 T cell receptor beta chains reported below all come from one sample, sequenced in a study of T cell changes during pregnancy in multiple sclerosis (dated by TCRdb to the late 2010s). The method was the immunoSEQ multiplex PCR assay. Drawn from immuneACCESS, this table holds only the in-frame rearrangements with V and J called that TCRdb kept. Clones are partly lost; checked studies trace under half to an unresolved V gene and leave the rest unexplained. For this sample there are some 60,000 clones; about nine tenths appear just once. The biggest ten clones account for approximately 3% of the sample. This material consisted of peripheral blood, taken in the second trimester of pregnancy. The receptors originated from a female donor in good health, enrolled as a control in a pregnancy study.

The chain recombines TRBV9 with TRBJ2-1, with TRBD2 matching 8 bases. The CDR3 covers 18 residues. CDR1 SGDLS and CDR2 YYNGEE come from the germline V gene. With V trimmed by 5 bases and J by 5 bases, 18 bases remained unmatched. CDR3 sequence reads: CASSPLGKAGAGNNEQFF. DNA for the CDR3: TGTGCCAGCAGTCCGCTGGGCAAAGCGGGAGCCGGGAACAATGAGCAGTTCTTC.

The J gene is TRBJ2-1, the V gene TRBV6-1, with TRBD1 matching 7 bases. This CDR3 region has 13 residues. The ends lost 6 bases at V and 8 bases at J; junction bases unmatched: 7. Germline CDR1 and CDR2: MNHNS and SASEGT. CDR3 sequence reads: CASRRGQQDEQFF. The CDR3, as DNA: TGTGCCAGCAGAAGGGGACAGCAAGATGAGCAGTTCTTC.

This chain joins TRBV29-1 and TRBJ2-5; maybe TRBD1 (6 bases). V lost 5 bases, J lost 9 bases, and 16 bases lay in between. Germline CDR1 reads SQVTM; CDR2 reads ANQGSEA. CDR3 size: 12 residues. The CDR3 sequence is CSVRTDVRPQYF. CDR3 nucleotides: TGCAGCGTTAGGACAGACGTCCGGCCCCAGTACTTC.

This clone was recorded only once. The gene calls are TRBV7-8 and TRBJ2-6; a weak D match, TRBD1 (5 bases). V was pared by 3 bases and J by 4 bases, with 10 bases between. CDR1 and CDR2 from the germline V gene are SGHVS and FQNEAQ. This CDR3 comprises 15 residues. The DNA for the CDR3 is TGTGCCAGCAGCTTTGGGGCATCGGGGGCCAACGTCCTGACTTTC. Translating gives CASSFGASGANVLTF.

This clone was recorded at least ten times. The rearrangement joins TRBV2 to TRBJ1-5; D is ambiguous. This CDR3 contains 15 residues. The V gene's germline CDR1 is SNHLY and CDR2 FYNNEI. V lost 4 bases and J lost 0, with 10 bases in between. CDR3: CASSGESYSNQPQHF. CDR3 nucleotide sequence: TGTGCCAGCAGTGGAGAGAGTTATAGCAATCAGCCCCAGCATTTT.

This clone was picked up one time. The rearrangement links TRBV4-1 to TRBJ1-2; 8 nucleotides line up with TRBD1. V lost 1 base and J lost 8; bases outside the gene matches: 6. This CDR3 has 14 amino acids. Looked up from germline, CDR1 is MGHRA and CDR2 is YSYEKL. CDR3 nucleotide sequence: TGCGCCAGCAGCCAAGGTGACAGGGGTGAGGGCTACACCTTC. Protein sequence: CASSQGDRGEGYTF.

The chain employs TRBV25-1 and TRBJ2-2; weak D call: TRBD1 (5 bases). The germline V gene encodes CDR1 MGHDK and CDR2 SYGVNS. V lost 6 bases and J lost 0, with 14 bases in between. The length of the CDR3 is 16 residues. For the CDR3, the DNA is TGTGCCAGCAGCTTAAAGGGGATCGCGAACACCGGGGAGCTGTTTTTT. Translating gives CASSLKGIANTGELFF. Filled out from reference TRBV25-1 and TRBJ2-2, the complete variable domain reads EADIYQTPRYLVIGTGKKITLECSQTMGHDKMYWYQQDPGMELHLIHYSYGVNSTEKGDLSSESTVSRIRTEHFPLTLESARPSHTSQYLCASSLKGIANTGELFFGEGSRLTVL.

The rearrangement links TRBV6-6 to TRBJ2-7; the match to TRBD2 covers 7 bases. Trimming removed 3 bases from V and 4 bases from J; junction bases left unmatched: 6. This CDR3 comprises 14 residues. From germline, CDR1 is MNHNY and CDR2 SVGAGI (reference sequence). The CDR3 here is CASSYKGAGYEQYF. The CDR3 DNA reads as TGTGCCAGCAGTTATAAGGGAGCGGGGTACGAGCAGTACTTC.

The chain combines TRBV15 with TRBJ1-4, with a possible D match to TRBD1 (6 bases). V shed 0 bases and J shed 10 bases, with 15 bases lying between them. Germline CDR1 LNHNV, CDR2 YYDKDF (reference sequence). The length of the CDR3 is 15 residues. The CDR3 sequence is CATSRDRDNGAKLFF. CDR3 in DNA: TGTGCCACCAGCAGAGATAGGGACAATGGGGCAAAACTGTTTTTT.

V usage is TRBV15 and J usage is TRBJ1-5; perhaps TRBD1 as D (5 bases). Germline values: CDR1 LNHNV, CDR2 YYDKDF (reference sequence). V lost 0 bases and J 4 bases, leaving 13 bases between the germline ends. This CDR3 has 16 residues. The CDR3 DNA reads as TGTGCCACCAGCAGAGATCCAGGGTCTAGGAATCAGCCCCAGCATTTT. It yields the protein CATSRDPGSRNQPQHF.

The chain recombines TRBV2 with TRBJ2-3; D ambiguous. Germline values: CDR1 SNHLY, CDR2 FYNNEI. V shed 7 bases and J shed 0 bases, with 8 bases lying between them. The CDR3 has 13 amino acids. DNA of the CDR3: TGTGCCAGCAATGGGCCTAGCACAGATACGCAGTATTTT. It translates to CASNGPSTDTQYF.

The chain uses TRBV5-6 and TRBJ2-7; 9 positions agree with TRBD2. Germline assignment: CDR1 SGHDT and CDR2 YYEEEE. V lost 1 base, J lost 7 bases, and 21 bases stayed unmatched. The CDR3 length is 19 residues. The CDR3 DNA reads as TGTGCCAGCAGCTTGAACCCGGACTTGTTGGTAGCGGGAGTGAAGGAGCAGTACTTC. This gives the protein CASSLNPDLLVAGVKEQYF. Filled out from reference TRBV5-6 and TRBJ2-7, the complete variable domain reads DAGVTQSPTHLIKTRGQQVTLRCSPKSGHDTVSWYQQALGQGPQFIFQYYEEEERQRGNFPDRFSGHQFPNYSSELNVNALLLGDSALYLCASSLNPDLLVAGVKEQYFGPGTRLTVT.

The V call is TRBV5-1, the J call TRBJ2-1, with D possibly being TRBD1 (5 bases). Germline V gene sequence: CDR1 SGHRS, CDR2 YFSETQ. CDR3 length equals 14 residues. Trimming cost V 4 bases and J 7 bases, with 15 bases left between them. CDR3 DNA: TGCGCCAGCAGCAATCAGGGTTGGTCGAATGAGCAGTTCTTC. Its protein product is CASSNQGWSNEQFF.

This chain joins TRBV4-3 and TRBJ1-2, with a possible D match to TRBD1 (5 bases). The CDR3 runs 15 residues. CDR1 and CDR2 from the germline V gene are LGHNA and YSLEER. Trimming took 1 base from V and 1 from J, leaving 10 bases between them. The CDR3 spells CASSQGLTVNYGYTF. CDR3 bases: TGCGCCAGCAGCCAAGGTTTGACAGTTAACTATGGCTACACCTTC.